This T cell receptor (beta chain) was captured in a study of blood T cell repertoires in COVID-19. On the study more broadly: PBMCs, B-cell-depleted T cells, or T cells provided the cDNA or gDNA that made up the material.

Seattle enrolled patients during active infection and tracked them longitudinally. TCRdb's table, derived via immunoSEQ multiplex PCR, lists solely in-frame clones and lacks some. The data contain approximately 170,000 clones, less than 90% of them singletons. The ends were cut back, 7 bases at V and 2 bases at J, with 14 bases in the middle. The CDR3 length is 14 residues. CDR1 is LNHDA and CDR2 is SQIVND in the germline V gene (reference sequence). The chain joins TRBV19 to TRBJ1-2; D is unclear. This receptor was taken from a woman aged 70-85 years with COVID-19, enrolled during active disease. Sample: peripheral blood. DNA for the CDR3: TGTGCCAGTAATACCCGGGGTGAAAACTATGGCTACACCTTC. It yields the protein CASNTRGENYGYTF. The full variable domain, in which reference TRBV19 and TRBJ1-2 provide the parts outside the CDR3, is DGGITQSPKYLFRKEGQNVTLSCEQNLNHDAMYWYRQDPGQGLRLIYYSQIVNDFQKGDIAEGYSVSREKKESFPLTVTSAQKNPTAFYLCASNTRGENYGYTFGSGTRLTVV.